The entry that follows covers one T cell receptor beta chain sequence. This CDR3 spans 17 amino acids. The germline gives CDR1 KGHSH, CDR2 LQKENI. V lost 3 bases and J lost 1; bases outside the gene matches: 6. A J-beta primer mix and a sample-barcoded 5' primer were used in a second PCR of about 7 to 12 cycles. In TCRdb, the 5' RACE reads were re-called with MiXCR into one record per CDR3 protein. The data show about a million distinct CDR3 sequences, roughly 50% seen once. This sample stems from a study of blood T cells in healthy people across ages. The V gene is TRBV18, the J gene TRBJ1-1, with 12 positions matching TRBD1. Sequences were obtained from blood. This clonotype originated in a man aged 25-40 years in good health. The CDR3 is CASSPLRDRGRNTEAFF. CDR3 DNA: TGTGCCAGCTCACCGCTCCGGGACAGGGGGCGGAACACTGAAGCTTTCTTT. Full variable domain (remainder filled in from reference TRBV18 and TRBJ1-1): NAGVMQNPRHLVRRRGQEARLRCSPMKGHSHVYWYRQLPEEGLKFMVYLQKENIIDESGMPKERFSAEFPKEGPSILRIQQVVRGDSAAYFCASSPLRDRGRNTEAFFGQGTRLTVV.